The clone carrying this T cell receptor (beta chain) was counted at least ten times. Diagnosing involved the use of clinical symptoms, serum thyroxine and TRAb, thyroid ultrasound and orbital computed tomography. CDR1 is SGHAT, CDR2 FQNNGV, per germline. V lost 6 bases and J lost 11, with 16 bases in between. The CDR3 is 12 amino acids. These data belong to a study of T cells in Graves' hyperthyroidism and ophthalmopathy. Study background: Peripheral blood specimens were obtained at initial diagnosis, prior to any treatment.

Researchers took RNA transcripts and amplified the TCR beta CDR3 regions from them. HTBI primers were the set used in a first-round RT-PCR of the TCR CDR3. TCRdb ran MiXCR on the multiplex PCR reads and lists one entry per CDR3 protein. The data show around 300,000 distinct CDR3 sequences, with roughly an eighth seen just once and approximately 7.9% held by the top ten. The chain employs TRBV11-2 and TRBJ1-1; D possibly corresponds to TRBD1 (5 bases). Material: blood. This TCR came from a woman in her thirties or forties with Graves' hyperthyroidism. CDR3 nucleotide sequence: TGTGCCAGCAGTCTAGCGGGGGACCTGGCTTTCTTT. Its translation: CASSLAGDLAFF.